This T cell receptor beta chain was identified during a study of preoperative IRX-2 immunotherapy in early breast cancer. The protocol was immunoSEQ multiplex PCR, while the TCRdb copy is restricted to in-frame clones and leaves out a portion. The sample lists roughly 62,000 clones; 94% were seen once. Regarding treatment: preoperative locoregional IRX-2 cytokine immunotherapy. This phase Ib study tested locoregional IRX-2 cytokine immunotherapy given before surgery. Sampling was carried out from a patient treated with IRX-2 immunotherapy. The TCR comes from a human donor with breast cancer.

The DNA of the CDR3 is TGTGCCAGCAGCTTTTACCGGGACCGTCCGCACAATGAGCAGTTCTTC. Its protein product is CASSFYRDRPHNEQFF. The rearrangement uses TRBV11-2 and TRBJ2-1, with D perhaps assigned TRBD1 or TRBD2 (5 bases each). CDR1 SGHAT and CDR2 FQNNGV come from the germline V gene. This CDR3 contains 16 residues. V dropped 3 bases and J dropped 5 bases, with 17 bases sitting between them.